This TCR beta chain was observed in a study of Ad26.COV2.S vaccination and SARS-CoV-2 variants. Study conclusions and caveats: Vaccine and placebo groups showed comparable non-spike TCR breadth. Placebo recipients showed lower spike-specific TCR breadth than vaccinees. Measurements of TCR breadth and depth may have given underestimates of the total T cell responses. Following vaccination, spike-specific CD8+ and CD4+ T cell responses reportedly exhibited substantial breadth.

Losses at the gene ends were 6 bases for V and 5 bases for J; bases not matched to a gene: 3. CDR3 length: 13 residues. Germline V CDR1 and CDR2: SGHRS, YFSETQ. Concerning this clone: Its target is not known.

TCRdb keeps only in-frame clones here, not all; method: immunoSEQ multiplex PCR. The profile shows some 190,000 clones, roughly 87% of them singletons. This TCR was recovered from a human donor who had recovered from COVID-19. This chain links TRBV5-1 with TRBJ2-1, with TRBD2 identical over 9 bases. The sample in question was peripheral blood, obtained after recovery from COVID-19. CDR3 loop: CASKASGNNEQFF. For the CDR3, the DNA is TGCGCCAGCAAGGCTAGCGGGAACAATGAGCAGTTCTTC.